This T cell receptor beta chain was identified in a study of blood T cell repertoires in COVID-19. Study information: Specimens from acute and convalescent COVID-19 originated in the United States, Italy and Spain.

In the original processing: Reference gene primer amplification yielded estimated nucleated cell counts. Only in-frame clones appear in the TCRdb table, and some are missing; sequencing was by immunoSEQ multiplex PCR. That table is the source of V, J and clone size, and D and trimming were worked out from the DNA. The sample contains over 150,000 clones, roughly 84% of which appear only once. There are 15 residues in the CDR3. Germline V CDR1 and CDR2: MNHEY, SVGEGT. The V gene lost 4 bases and the J gene lost 0 bases, with 12 bases spanning the gap. The sequencing input was peripheral blood. The TCR was taken from an elderly woman with active or convalescent COVID-19. The rearrangement links TRBV6-2 or TRBV6-3 to TRBJ1-1; D gene uncertain. The CDR3 spells CASSFGGVMNTEAFF. CDR3 DNA: TGTGCCAGCAGTTTTGGAGGTGTTATGAACACTGAAGCTTTCTTT.